This T cell receptor (beta chain) appears in the sequencing data of a study of blood T cell repertoires in COVID-19. Whole-study context: The United States, Italy and Spain provided the acute and convalescent COVID-19 samples. The cDNA or gDNA used as material had been derived from T cells, B-cell-depleted T cells, or PBMCs.

Sequenced by immunoSEQ multiplex PCR; TCRdb stores in-frame clones only, minus some. The sample shows 200,000 to 250,000 clones, about 89% of them seen only once. Germline CDR1 and CDR2: LNHDA and SQIVND (reference sequence). The CDR3 consists of 13 residues. Trimming removed 7 bases from V and 5 bases from J; junction bases left unmatched: 5. The gene calls are TRBV19 and TRBJ2-3; TRBD2 matches at 8 bases. The receptor comes from a woman aged 35 to 49 with acute or convalescent COVID-19. The sample comprised peripheral blood. CDR3 sequence: CASTITSGDTQYF. The CDR3 DNA follows: TGTGCCAGTACCATCACTAGCGGAGATACGCAGTATTTT.